A selection of T cell receptor beta chains follows, all from one sample in a study of blood T cells in healthy people across ages. TCRdb independently ran MiXCR on the 5' RACE reads; one entry per CDR3 protein. The repertoire holds 500,000 to 600,000 distinct CDR3 sequences, with 25% to 30% as singletons. Source material: blood. Receptors were obtained from a woman aged 65 to 85 in good health. CDR3s include the opening cysteine and the closing phenylalanine or tryptophan. Fields, in order: V gene, D gene, clone size, J gene, CDR3 DNA, CDR3 protein. The D gene is left open where the match is weak. Expanded clones are given a class, and other clones once, few, many or no size at all.

>TRBV5-1|NA|few|TRBJ2-5
TGCGCCAGCAATACAGGGTCGGGGCCTCAAGAGACCCAGTACTTC
CASNTGSGPQETQYF
>TRBV27|TRBD2|few|TRBJ2-4
TGTGCCAGCAGCCCTCGATCTAGCGGAGCCAAAAACATTCAGTACTTC
CASSPRSSGAKNIQYF
>TRBV4-1|NA|few|TRBJ1-1
TGCGCCAGCAGCCAGGGGTCTGGTCTGGTGAACACTGAAGCTTTCTTT
CASSQGSGLVNTEAFF
>TRBV12-3/TRBV12-4|NA|NA|TRBJ2-6
TGTGCCAGTCGTAAATCTGGGGCCAACGTCCTGACTTTC
CASRKSGANVLTF
>TRBV27|NA|NA|TRBJ2-3
TGTGCCAGCAGTTATGGCGGCCGGGGGGATACGCAGTATTTT
CASSYGGRGDTQYF
>TRBV6-5|NA|few|TRBJ1-3
TGTGCCAGCAGTTACCTTGACAGTTCCTCTGGAAACACCATATATTTT
CASSYLDSSSGNTIYF
>TRBV7-2|TRBD2|NA|TRBJ2-5
TGTGCCAGCAGCTTAGAGAGTACTAGCGGGGTCGGGACCCAGTACTTC
CASSLESTSGVGTQYF
>TRBV6-6|NA|few|TRBJ2-7
TGTGCCAGCAGAATGGGGTATATGGCAGCGGTCTACGAGCAGTACTTC
CASRMGYMAAVYEQYF
>TRBV20-1|TRBD2|few|TRBJ2-3
TGCAGTGCCGGGACTAGCGGGGGGGGGAGCACAGATACGCAGTATTTT
CSAGTSGGGSTDTQYF
>TRBV20-1|TRBD2|NA|TRBJ2-3
TGCAGTGCTAGCTCGAGCGGGGCCTTCACAGATACGCAGTATTTT
CSASSSGAFTDTQYF
>TRBV7-2|NA|NA|TRBJ2-5
TGTGCCAGCAGCGGGGGACTTAACCTTCGGGAGACCCAGTACTTC
CASSGGLNLRETQYF
>TRBV5-5|NA|NA|TRBJ1-5
TGTGCCAGCAGCTTGGAAGCCCCCTCCGGGGGAGGCCAGCCCCAGCATTTT
CASSLEAPSGGGQPQHF
>TRBV7-8|TRBD2|few|TRBJ2-3
TGTGCCAGCAGCTCAGGGACTAGCGTCGGCGATACGCAGTATTTT
CASSSGTSVGDTQYF
>TRBV20-1|NA|NA|TRBJ2-7
TGCAGTGCGGCAGGGGCCTACGAGCAGTACTTC
CSAAGAYEQYF
>TRBV5-1|TRBD1|few|TRBJ1-6
TGCGCCAGCAGCCCCGCCGGGGACAGCTCCTATAATTCACCCCTCCACTTT
CASSPAGDSSYNSPLHF
>TRBV20-1|NA|NA|TRBJ2-1
TGCAGTGCTAGAGACCAGAGACAGGCCGTTCCCTACAATGAGCAGTTCTTC
CSARDQRQAVPYNEQFF
>TRBV7-9|NA|once|TRBJ1-1
TGTGCCAGCAGCTTCGGACCTAATGAAGCTTTCTTT
CASSFGPNEAFF
>TRBV29-1|NA|NA|TRBJ1-1
TGCAGCGTTCCACAGACAGGCTGGTCTAGTGAGGAAGCTTTCTTT
CSVPQTGWSSEEAFF
>TRBV20-1|TRBD2|NA|TRBJ2-3
TGCAGTGCTAGAGATAGGGCGGGGGGGGATGCAGATACGCAGTATTTT
CSARDRAGGDADTQYF
>TRBV9|NA|NA|TRBJ2-5
TGTGCCAGCAGCGTAGCGGTAGAGCCTGGGGAGACCCAGTACTTC
CASSVAVEPGETQYF
>TRBV7-9|TRBD1|NA|TRBJ2-7
TGTGCCAGCAGCTTAAGCAACAGGGGGCAGTACGAGCAGTACTTC
CASSLSNRGQYEQYF
>TRBV20-1|NA|NA|TRBJ1-2
TGCAGTGCTTACACGGTTTTCTATGGCTACACCTTC
CSAYTVFYGYTF
>TRBV7-2|NA|once|TRBJ1-2
TGTGCCAGCAGCACTACTTCGACAGGATTTTATGGCTACACCTTC
CASSTTSTGFYGYTF
>TRBV7-7|TRBD2|NA|TRBJ2-5
TGTGCCAGCAGCTCCCTCCGTGGGGGGGAAAAAGAGACCCAGTACTTC
CASSSLRGGEKETQYF
>TRBV7-9|TRBD2|many|TRBJ2-5
TGTGCCAGCAGCTTAGGGACTAGCGGGGAAGAGACCCAGTACTTC
CASSLGTSGEETQYF
>TRBV27|TRBD1|NA|TRBJ2-7
TGTGCCAGCAGTCAGGACAGGTACTCCTACGAGCAGTACTTC
CASSQDRYSYEQYF
>TRBV4-3|TRBD2|few|TRBJ2-1
TGCGCCAGCAGCCCAGGACCCCTAGCGGGGGGGATTTTCGAGCAGTTCTTC
CASSPGPLAGGIFEQFF
>TRBV4-3|TRBD1|few|TRBJ1-2
TGCGCCAGCAGCCATTACACAGGGGATAGTGGTGGCTACACCTTC
CASSHYTGDSGGYTF
>TRBV4-2|TRBD2|NA|TRBJ2-2
TGTGCCAGCAGCCAAGATAGCTACAGCGGGGGGGCTCGGGAGCTGTTTTTT
CASSQDSYSGGARELFF
>TRBV6-6|NA|NA|TRBJ2-7
TGTGCCAGCAGGGGGGACGGTCCCCTCTACGAGCAGTACTTC
CASRGDGPLYEQYF
>TRBV7-9|TRBD1|few|TRBJ2-1
TGTGCCAGCAGCTATAGACAGGGCGGGGAGCAGTTCTTC
CASSYRQGGEQFF
>TRBV12-3/TRBV12-4|TRBD2|few|TRBJ2-1
TGTGCCAGCAGTTACGGGACTAGCGGGGTCAATGAGCAGTTCTTC
CASSYGTSGVNEQFF
>TRBV6-9|NA|NA|TRBJ2-7
TGTGCCAGCCGAGTTGGTCTCTACGAGCAGTACTTC
CASRVGLYEQYF
>TRBV12-5|NA|once|TRBJ1-1
TGTGCTAGTGCCACGACAGAGAACACTGAAGCTTTCTTT
CASATTENTEAFF
>TRBV6-5|NA|NA|TRBJ1-2
TGTGCCAGCGGAGGACGGGGGAGCTTGTCTCATGGCTACGCCTTC
CASGGRGSLSHGYAF
>TRBV29-1|TRBD1|NA|TRBJ2-4
TGCAGCGTTGAAGGGGGGACAGGGAATTTTTCCAAAAACATTCAGTACTTC
CSVEGGTGNFSKNIQYF
>TRBV5-1|NA|few|TRBJ2-4
TGCGCCAGCAGCTTGGTGGGATCTTCTGGGATAACCAAAAACATTCAGTACTTC
CASSLVGSSGITKNIQYF
>TRBV28|NA|NA|TRBJ1-6
TGTGCCAGCAGCCTCAGGGACACCAATAATTCACCCCTCCACTTT
CASSLRDTNNSPLHF
>TRBV20-1|TRBD1|NA|TRBJ1-1
TGCAGTGCTAGAGTGACAGGGGGGAGGACTGAAGCTTTCTTT
CSARVTGGRTEAFF
>TRBV7-2|NA|NA|TRBJ1-2
TGTGCCAGCAGCTTAGCGTCAGGGGCCCCCTATGGCTACACCTTC
CASSLASGAPYGYTF
>TRBV4-2|TRBD1|NA|TRBJ2-4
TGTGCCAGCAGCCAAGGATTCGACAGGGGAGGAAACATTCAGTACTTC
CASSQGFDRGGNIQYF
>TRBV12-3/TRBV12-4|TRBD1|NA|TRBJ1-3
TGTGCCAGCAGTTTGTGGGGACAGGGCTTCTCTGGAAACACCGTATATTTT
CASSLWGQGFSGNTVYF
>TRBV5-5|NA|NA|TRBJ1-4
TGTGCCAGCAGCTTGGAGGGGAGTAATGAAAAACTGTTTTTT
CASSLEGSNEKLFF
>TRBV6-5|NA|NA|TRBJ2-5
TGTGCCAGCAGTTACTCGACTGTGCCGGCTGGGTATGGGGAGACCCAGTACTTC
CASSYSTVPAGYGETQYF
>TRBV12-5|TRBD1|once|TRBJ2-3
TGTGCTAGTGGTCCCAAGGCAGGGGGCAGAGTAGATACGCAGTATTTT
CASGPKAGGRVDTQYF